This entry concerns a single TCR beta chain. There is no known antigen for this receptor. No base quality information exists; no much larger clone differs at one position. The record originates from a study of OX40 agonist ivuxolimab in advanced cancers. In terms of the full investigation: The costimulatory receptor OX40 (CD134) was targeted by ivuxolimab, a fully human IgG2 agonistic monoclonal antibody. Intravenous ivuxolimab was administered to patients every 2 weeks at six dose levels: 0.01, 0.1, 0.3, 1.5, 3 and 10 mg/kg. Of the approximately 50 dose-escalation patients, hepatocellular carcinoma was present in roughly 19, melanoma in approximately 15, renal cell carcinoma in 9 and head and neck cancer in 9. The dose-escalation cohort was 82.7% male with a mean age of about 58 years, ranging from about 20 to 85. Prior anti-PD-1, anti-PD-L1 or anti-CTLA-4 therapy was permitted, and approximately 39% of dose-escalation patients had received checkpoint inhibitors. Partial responses occurred in three dose-escalation patients: two with cutaneous melanoma and one with hepatocellular carcinoma. Peripheral TCRbeta sequencing aimed to test whether ivuxolimab altered TCR sequence diversity and caused clonal T-cell expansion. The paper covers the monotherapy dose-escalation part of the phase I ivuxolimab trial, which included N of about 50 patients.

Broader findings and caveats from the paper: After ivuxolimab, expanded clones were on average more numerous among CD8+ T cells than among CD4+ T cells. Low levels of normalized T-cell clonal expansion were also seen in some nonresponding patients. In the 0.1-3.0 mg/kg groups, partial responders had among the lowest normalized peripheral clonal expansion, particularly in CD8+ T cells. At doses of 0.1 to 3.0 mg/kg, clonal expansion of both CD4+ and CD8+ blood T cells was observed from baseline to week 6. Which antigens the clonally expanded peripheral T cells were specific for was not determined.

V and J are trimmed by 2 bases and 2 bases, and the gene matches miss 2 bases of the junction. Inclusive of the bounding cysteine and phenylalanine, the CDR3 is 14 residues long. Just the 42-base CDR3 DNA is kept, in frame starting at base 1. The germline V gene sets CDR1 to SGHTS and CDR2 to YDEGEE. The trial excluded patients who had a history of autoimmune disease or were on systemic immunosuppression. In every dose cohort, peripheral blood was drawn for TCR sequencing at baseline, cycle 4 day 1, and cycle 7 day 1. Samples came from an open-label, multicenter, first-in-human phase I dose-escalation trial of ivuxolimab. Adults with locally advanced or metastatic melanoma, renal cell, hepatocellular, or head and neck squamous cell carcinoma were enrolled in the trial. CD4+ and CD8+ T cells were sorted separately from peripheral blood before TCR sequencing. Genomic DNA was isolated from the sorted cells so that the TCRbeta CDR3 region could be sequenced. The immunoSEQ Assay was used to sequence the TCRbeta CDR3 regions. The clones in this table, taken by TCRdb from immuneACCESS, are in-frame only. Not every clone is retained; where verified, under half of the shortfall comes from an unresolved V gene, and the cause of the rest is unknown. In all, the sample holds 75,000 to 100,000 clones, and approximately 80% of those were seen once. The ten largest clones represent about 5.8% of the sample.

This chain joins TRBV5-8 to TRBJ2-5; a stretch of 8 junction bases matches TRBD1. The input for sequencing was CD4+ or CD8+ T cells sorted from blood, taken in a trial of the OX40 agonist ivuxolimab. The sequence derives from an adult with an advanced solid tumor such as melanoma, head and neck, liver or kidney cancer. The base sequence is TGTGCCAGCAGCTTCTACAGGGGGCAAGAGACCCAGTACTTC. Translation gives CASSFYRGQETQYF.